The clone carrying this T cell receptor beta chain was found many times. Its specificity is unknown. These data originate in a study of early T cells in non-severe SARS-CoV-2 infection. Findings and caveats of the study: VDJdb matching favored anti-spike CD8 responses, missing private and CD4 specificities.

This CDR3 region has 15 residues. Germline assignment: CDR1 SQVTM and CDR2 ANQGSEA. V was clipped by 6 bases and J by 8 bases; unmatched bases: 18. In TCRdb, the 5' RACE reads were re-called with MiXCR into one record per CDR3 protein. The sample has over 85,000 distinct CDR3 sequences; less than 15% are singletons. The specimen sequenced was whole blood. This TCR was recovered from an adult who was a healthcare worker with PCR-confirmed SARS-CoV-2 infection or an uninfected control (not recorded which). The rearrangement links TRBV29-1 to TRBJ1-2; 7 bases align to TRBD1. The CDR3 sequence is CSVAFGSTGVRGYTF. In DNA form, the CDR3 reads TGCAGCGTGGCATTCGGAAGTACAGGGGTGCGAGGCTACACCTTC.